The entry below describes one TCR beta chain. This specimen comes from a study of blood T cell repertoires in COVID-19. Study background: The origin of the acute and convalescent COVID-19 samples was the United States, Italy and Spain. Sample material is recorded as cDNA or gDNA derived from T cells, B-cell-depleted T cells, or PBMCs.

Original processing notes: Counts of nucleated cells, estimated from reference gene primer amplification, were obtained. Here immunoSEQ multiplex PCR was the method, and the copy in TCRdb shows in-frame clones only, minus some. V and J calls plus clone size are reproduced from that table; the DNA served to infer D and trimming. Found here are roughly 260,000 clones, about 91% of them singletons; the top ten hold just over 2.5%. The V end was cut by 5 bases, the J end by 5 bases, with 12 bases between. The CDR3 totals 14 residues. Germline CDR1 and CDR2: SEHNR and FQNEAQ (reference sequence). The sample comprised PBMCs or T cells enriched from blood (not recorded which). The receptor's source is a young woman with acute COVID-19. The V and J genes are TRBV7-9 and TRBJ2-2, with D perhaps TRBD2 (6 bases). The CDR3 DNA reads as TGTGCCAGCAGCGCGGGGATAGAAACCGGGGAGCTGTTTTTT. It encodes CASSAGIETGELFF.